These 30 T cell receptor beta chains originate from one sample sequenced in a study of CD8 T cells in Susac syndrome. Random-hexamer reverse transcription was applied to roughly 0.45 to 1 ug RNA. Via MiXCR, TCRdb re-called the immunoSEQ multiplex PCR reads, giving one row per CDR3 protein. In the table there are 150,000 to 200,000 distinct CDR3 sequences, around 94% of which are singletons. Sequences were obtained from CD4+ T cells from PBMCs. Source of these receptors: a human donor in good health.

CDR3: CASSRLSDGYGYTF. CDR3 DNA: TGCGCCAGCAGCCGCCTAAGCGACGGCTATGGCTACACCTTC. This rearrangement joins TRBV4-3 to TRBJ1-2; D is unresolved. Between the trimmed V and J ends, which lost 4 bases and 4 bases, there was a span of 13 bases. This CDR3 spans 14 amino acids. Germline V CDR1 and CDR2: LGHNA, YSLEER.

V gene TRBV20-1 combines with J gene TRBJ1-1; D is possibly TRBD1 (5 bases). V lost 0 bases to trimming and J lost 1 base, with 12 bases between them. The germline V gene encodes CDR1 DFQATT and CDR2 SNEGSKA (reference sequence). This CDR3 has 15 residues. Here the CDR3 reads CSARDQFGGNTEAFF. DNA of the CDR3: TGCAGTGCTAGAGATCAGTTTGGGGGGAACACTGAAGCTTTCTTT.

V usage is TRBV11-2 and J usage is TRBJ2-5; D remains ambiguous. Trimming removed 0 bases at V and 6 bases at J, with 5 bases between. The germline V gene has CDR1 SGHAT and CDR2 FQNNGV. There are 12 residues in the CDR3. As DNA, the CDR3 is TGTGCCAGCAGCTTAGATCCGAAGACCCAGTACTTC. This gives the protein CASSLDPKTQYF.

The genes are TRBV19 and TRBJ2-5; no clear D. Germline assignment: CDR1 LNHDA and CDR2 SQIVND (reference sequence). This CDR3 contains 13 residues. V dropped 4 bases and J dropped 2 bases, with 8 bases sitting between them. The DNA for the CDR3 is TGTGCCAGTAGTACTGGCCCACAAGAGACCCAGTACTTC. Translated: CASSTGPQETQYF. The variable domain in full, with the rest retrieved from reference TRBV19 and TRBJ2-5, is DGGITQSPKYLFRKEGQNVTLSCEQNLNHDAMYWYRQDPGQGLRLIYYSQIVNDFQKGDIAEGYSVSREKKESFPLTVTSAQKNPTAFYLCASSTGPQETQYFGPGTRLLVL.

The chain carries TRBV5-1 and TRBJ2-3; unclear D gene. The germline CDR1 and CDR2 sequences are SGHRS and YFSETQ. The CDR3 has 13 residues. The V and J ends lost 6 bases and 0 bases respectively, with 8 bases between them. Here the CDR3 reads CASKRHSTDTQYF. The CDR3 DNA is TGCGCCAGCAAGAGGCATAGCACAGATACGCAGTATTTT.

The rearrangement joins TRBV3-1 to TRBJ2-5, with TRBD1 as a possible D gene (6 bases). Trimming took 1 base from V and 5 from J, leaving 17 bases between them. CDR3 size: 16 residues. The germline V gene encodes CDR1 LGHDT and CDR2 YNNKEL (reference sequence). The DNA of the CDR3 is TGTGCCAGCAGCCAAGGTGGCCCAGGGGCTACTGAGACCCAGTACTTC. Its protein product is CASSQGGPGATETQYF.

The rearrangement uses TRBV29-1 and TRBJ2-3, with TRBD2 as a possible D gene (7 bases). V lost 8 bases and J 2 bases, leaving 17 bases between the germline ends. The germline V gene has CDR1 SQVTM and CDR2 ANQGSEA. This CDR3 region has 14 residues. CDR3 nucleotide sequence: TGCAGCATTAATAGGGGGGGCAACACAGATACGCAGTATTTT. Residues: CSINRGGNTDTQYF.

The count of this clonotype is one. This chain links TRBV3-1 with TRBJ2-1; TRBD2 agrees at 9 bases. J gave up 0 bases and V 7 bases, and 7 bases lay outside the gene matches. The germline V gene encodes CDR1 LGHDT and CDR2 YNNKEL (reference sequence). The CDR3 consists of 16 residues. As DNA, the CDR3 is TGTGCCAGCACCGGACTAGCGAGGAGCTCCTACAATGAGCAGTTCTTC. This sequence encodes CASTGLARSSYNEQFF.

The genes are TRBV2 and TRBJ2-3; TRBD2 matches 8 bases. Trimming cost V 4 bases and J 4 bases; bases outside gene matches: 10. The CDR3 extends over 16 amino acids. Germline V gives CDR1 SNHLY, CDR2 FYNNEI. Here the CDR3 reads CASSVAVSGGSDTQYF. CDR3 nucleotides: TGTGCCAGCAGTGTGGCGGTCAGCGGGGGCTCAGATACGCAGTATTTT.

The rearrangement links TRBV12-3 or TRBV12-4 to TRBJ1-1; D gene unclear. This CDR3 has 13 amino acids. Deletions cut 6 bases from V and 1 base from J, with 9 bases between. Here the CDR3 reads CASSRTRNTEAFF. CDR3 coding DNA: TGTGCCAGCAGCCGCACAAGGAACACTGAAGCTTTCTTT.

The gene calls are TRBV11-2 and TRBJ1-1; D is perhaps TRBD1 (5 bases). Germline CDR1 is SGHAT and CDR2 is FQNNGV. This CDR3 comprises 14 residues. Trimming left V 2 bases short and J 4 bases short, with 11 bases between. The CDR3 region has the DNA TGTGCCAGCAGCTTATCCACGGGGCCCACTGAAGCTTTCTTT. Translated, it gives CASSLSTGPTEAFF.

This chain joins TRBV20-1 and TRBJ1-2; D is undetermined. This CDR3 contains 13 residues. Germline V gene data show CDR1 as DFQATT and CDR2 as SNEGSKA (reference sequence). Trimming stripped 3 bases from V and 4 bases from J, with 12 bases between. CDR3 protein: CSARATPGYGYTF. For the CDR3, the DNA is TGCAGTGCTAGGGCCACTCCTGGCTATGGCTACACCTTC.

This rearrangement joins TRBV18 to TRBJ2-2, with unresolved D. The germline CDR1 and CDR2 sequences are KGHSH and LQKENI. CDR3 size: 15 residues. V was cut by 2 bases and J by 2 bases, with 9 bases left in between. CDR3 loop: CASSPASVNTGELFF. For the CDR3, the DNA is TGTGCCAGCTCACCAGCTTCCGTTAACACCGGGGAGCTGTTTTTT.

The chain links TRBV25-1 to TRBJ1-1, with D maybe TRBD1 (5 bases). Germline CDR1 reads MGHDK; CDR2 reads SYGVNS. Trimming took 4 bases from V and 7 from J, leaving 7 bases between them. CDR3 size: 11 residues. The CDR3 is CASSGGGEAFF. Here the CDR3 DNA reads TGTGCCAGCAGTGGCGGGGGTGAAGCTTTCTTT.

The rearrangement uses TRBV30 and TRBJ1-2; no firm D call. The V end lost 3 bases, the J end lost 0 bases, and 8 bases lay between the germline ends. The CDR3 contains 13 residues. Germline V gene sequence: CDR1 GTSNPN, CDR2 SVGIG (reference sequence). The CDR3 bases are TGTGCCTGGAGCACGGATGCTAACTATGGCTACACCTTC. Protein sequence: CAWSTDANYGYTF.

The V call is TRBV3-1, the J call TRBJ2-7; maybe TRBD2 (5 bases). Germline V CDR1 and CDR2: LGHDT, YNNKEL (reference sequence). Trimming took off 8 bases at V and 11 bases at J, with 13 bases between the two ends. This CDR3 spans 10 amino acids. The CDR3 here is CASHGDLKYF. The CDR3 nucleotides are TGTGCCAGCCACGGGGATTTGAAGTACTTC.

The chain employs TRBV29-1 and TRBJ1-2, with D perhaps TRBD1 (5 bases). Germline values: CDR1 SQVTM, CDR2 ANQGSEA. V lost 6 bases and J lost 5, with 13 bases in between. The CDR3 is 12 residues long. The CDR3 is CSVGAAGYGYTF. DNA for the CDR3: TGCAGCGTCGGGGCGGCAGGTTATGGCTACACCTTC.

The V gene is TRBV4-3, the J gene TRBJ2-3; TRBD2 matches 9 bases. CDR1 and CDR2 from the germline V gene are LGHNA and YSLEER. This CDR3 has 14 amino acids. V was clipped by 5 bases and J by 4 bases; unmatched bases: 4. CDR3 sequence (DNA): TGCGCCAGCAGCTGGACTAGCGCCCCAGATACGCAGTATTTT. Translating gives CASSWTSAPDTQYF.

CDR3 DNA sequence: TGCAGTGCCTACCGGACAGGGCGTTTCGACAATGAGCAGTTCTTC. Translation gives CSAYRTGRFDNEQFF. This sequence joins TRBV20-1 and TRBJ2-1; 8 nucleotides agree with TRBD1. With 6 bases clipped from V and 5 bases from J, the junction kept 12 bases outside the gene matches. Germline V gene sequence: CDR1 DFQATT, CDR2 SNEGSKA (reference sequence). CDR3 size: 15 residues.

V usage is TRBV4-2 and J usage is TRBJ1-6; D unclear. Trimming left V 0 bases short and J 8 bases short, with 5 bases between. Germline V lookup: CDR1 LGHNA, CDR2 YNFKEQ. The CDR3 length is 13 residues. The CDR3 sequence is CASSQDWDSPLHF. For the CDR3, the DNA is TGTGCCAGCAGCCAAGACTGGGATTCACCCCTCCACTTT.

The chain recombines TRBV3-1 with TRBJ1-1; TRBD1 matches 8 bases. The CDR3 covers 15 residues. Germline loops: CDR1 LGHDT, CDR2 YNNKEL (reference sequence). The V segment lost 5 bases and the J segment 1 base; nucleotides outside the gene matches: 6. The CDR3 spells CASSSHGQGNTEAFF. DNA for the CDR3: TGTGCCAGCAGCTCTCACGGACAGGGGAACACTGAAGCTTTCTTT. Together with reference TRBV3-1 and TRBJ1-1, the CDR3 gives the full variable domain: DTAVSQTPKYLVTQMGNDKSIKCEQNLGHDTMYWYKQDSKKFLKIMFSYNNKELIINETVPNRFSPKSPDKAHLNLHINSLELGDSAVYFCASSSHGQGNTEAFFGQGTRLTVV.

The CDR3 sequence is CASSPAPVGGANVLTF. The CDR3 coding sequence is TGTGCCAGCAGTCCTGCCCCGGTAGGTGGGGCCAACGTCCTGACTTTC. This chain joins TRBV5-4 and TRBJ2-6; D gene ambiguous. Trimming cost V 5 bases and J 3 bases, with 15 bases left between them. The CDR3 loop spans 16 amino acids. Per the germline V gene, CDR1 is SGHNT and CDR2 is YYREEE (reference sequence).

The chain uses TRBV7-9 and TRBJ2-1; D perhaps matches TRBD2 (6 bases). CDR3 length equals 17 residues. The germline V gene encodes CDR1 SEHNR and CDR2 FQNEAQ (reference sequence). V dropped 1 base and J dropped 2 bases, with 15 bases sitting between them. CDR3 sequence: CASSLGPAGRTYNEQFF. For the CDR3, the DNA is TGTGCCAGCAGCTTAGGTCCTGCAGGGAGGACCTACAATGAGCAGTTCTTC.

V and J are TRBV27 and TRBJ2-1; D assignment may be TRBD1 or TRBD2 (5 bases each). CDR3 length equals 15 residues. V was trimmed by 3 bases and J by 1 base, leaving 10 bases between them. From germline, CDR1 is MNHEY and CDR2 SMNVEV (reference sequence). The CDR3 coding sequence is TGTGCCAGCAGTTTCGAGGGGTCTTCCTACAATGAGCAGTTCTTC. Its protein is CASSFEGSSYNEQFF.

The rearrangement uses TRBV3-1 and TRBJ2-3; D ambiguous. The CDR3 runs 17 residues. Between the trimmed V and J ends, which lost 0 bases and 3 bases, there was a span of 16 bases. CDR1 LGHDT and CDR2 YNNKEL come from the germline V gene (reference sequence). CDR3 sequence: CASSQDPHTQLTDTQYF. In DNA form, the CDR3 reads TGTGCCAGCAGCCAAGACCCGCACACTCAGTTGACAGATACGCAGTATTTT.

The chain joins TRBV5-4 to TRBJ2-3, with D possibly being TRBD1 (5 bases). This CDR3 comprises 16 residues. Germline CDR1 reads SGHNT; CDR2 reads YYREEE (reference sequence). The V and J ends lost 2 bases and 2 bases respectively, with 15 bases between them. CDR3 amino acids: CASSLMGQATTDTQYF. In DNA form, the CDR3 reads TGTGCCAGCAGCTTAATGGGGCAGGCGACCACAGATACGCAGTATTTT.

V is TRBV6-1 and J is TRBJ2-2; 12 positions agree with TRBD2. V was clipped by 5 bases and J by 6 bases; unmatched bases: 16. The CDR3 is 19 amino acids. Germline V gene lookup returns CDR1 MNHNS and CDR2 SASEGT. CDR3 DNA sequence: TGTGCCAGCAGTCGTAAACCTCCCCTCTCTAGCGGGGGGGCCGGGGAGCTGTTTTTT. This sequence encodes CASSRKPPLSSGGAGELFF.

The rearrangement links TRBV4-3 to TRBJ1-1; D not resolved. Trimming left V 1 base short and J 2 bases short, with 11 bases between. This CDR3 is 15 amino acids long. CDR1 and CDR2 (germline): LGHNA, YSLEER. In DNA form, the CDR3 reads TGCGCCAGCAGCCAAGCTCCCGGGAGAAACACTGAAGCTTTCTTT. Its protein is CASSQAPGRNTEAFF.

This clonotype came up once. This rearrangement joins TRBV3-1 to TRBJ2-1, with D tentatively TRBD2 (5 bases). The CDR3 is 16 amino acids. The germline CDR1 and CDR2 sequences are LGHDT and YNNKEL (reference sequence). V dropped 0 bases and J dropped 8 bases, with 17 bases sitting between them. The CDR3 spells CASSQDAPTGFDEQFF. As DNA, the CDR3 is TGTGCCAGCAGCCAAGATGCGCCGACGGGATTTGATGAGCAGTTCTTC.

This clonotype was observed a single time. V usage is TRBV9 and J usage is TRBJ2-1, with a weak D call TRBD1 (5 bases). The CDR3 is 15 amino acids. Trimming removed 1 base at V and 9 bases at J, with 17 bases between. Germline assignment: CDR1 SGDLS and CDR2 YYNGEE. CDR3 loop: CASSVSGQGMGEQFF. DNA for the CDR3: TGTGCCAGCAGCGTATCTGGGCAGGGTATGGGTGAGCAGTTCTTC.